The 9 T cell receptor beta chains given below trace back to one sample, sequenced in a study of blood T cell repertoires in COVID-19. Repertoires were generated with immunoSEQ multiplex PCR, while TCRdb's copy carries only in-frame clones and drops some. This sample has 450,000 to 500,000 clones; 70% to 90% occur once, and the top ten carry approximately 3.2%. The sample comprised peripheral blood. Receptors were obtained from a human donor in a cohort sampled during active COVID-19.

The chain is built from TRBV3-1 (or the pseudogene TRBV3-2) and TRBJ2-5; 7 bases are shared with TRBD2. The CDR3 is 16 amino acids. Germline V CDR1 and CDR2: LGHDT, YNNKEL (reference sequence). With V trimmed by 2 bases and J by 6 bases, 12 bases remained unmatched. The CDR3 coding sequence is TGTGCCAGCAGCCAATGGGAGGGGAAAGGGTCTCAGACCCAGTACTTC. Its translation is CASSQWEGKGSQTQYF.

The CDR3 nucleotides read TGTGCCAGCAGTCTCGGGACAGGCTCACCCCTCCACTTT. Translating gives CASSLGTGSPLHF. The V gene is TRBV7-8, the J gene TRBJ1-6, with 8 bases matching TRBD1. Germline V gene data show CDR1 as SGHVS and CDR2 as FQNEAQ. CDR3 length equals 13 residues. Losses at the gene ends were 6 bases for V and 10 bases for J; bases not matched to a gene: 5.

This clone came up once. This chain joins TRBV11-2 and TRBJ2-7, with D perhaps TRBD1 (5 bases). Germline V gene lookup returns CDR1 SGHAT and CDR2 FQNNGV. V was pared by 5 bases and J by 7 bases, with 21 bases between. This CDR3 has 15 amino acids. CDR3 in amino acids: CASSQGGSRVGEQYF. The CDR3 DNA reads TGTGCCAGCAGCCAGGGTGGGTCGCGAGTAGGGGAGCAGTACTTC. Combining the CDR3 with reference TRBV11-2 and TRBJ2-7 gives the whole variable domain EAGVAQSPRYKIIEKRQSVAFWCNPISGHATLYWYQQILGQGPKLLIQFQNNGVVDDSQLPKDRFSAERLKGVDSTLKIQPAKLEDSAVYLCASSQGGSRVGEQYFGPGTRLTVT.

In this sample, this clone turned up a few times. V usage is TRBV6-2 or TRBV6-3 and J usage is TRBJ1-5; D remains unclear. V was shortened by 6 bases and J by 7 bases, with 10 bases between the two germline ends. The CDR3 sequence is 12 residues long. The germline V gene encodes CDR1 MNHEY and CDR2 SVGEGT. The CDR3, as DNA: TGTGCCAGCAGCGAACAGAAGCAGCCCCAGCATTTT. Its protein is CASSEQKQPQHF.

This clone occurred once. The chain carries TRBV9 and TRBJ2-2; 10 nucleotides agree with TRBD2. V lost 0 bases to trimming and J lost 3 bases; unmatched junction nucleotides: 8. CDR3 length equals 18 residues. The V gene's germline CDR1 is SGDLS and CDR2 YYNGEE. The CDR3 nucleotides are TGTGCCAGCAGCGTAGTCTCAGCGGGAGGGCCATACACCGGGGAGCTGTTTTTT. It encodes CASSVVSAGGPYTGELFF.

The chain employs TRBV28 and TRBJ2-7; 9 positions match TRBD1. J lost 2 bases, V lost 3 bases, and 5 bases had no gene match. This CDR3 contains 15 residues. CDR1 and CDR2 (germline): MDHEN, SYDVKM. The chain's CDR3 is CASSFRDRVPYEQYF. DNA for the CDR3: TGTGCCAGCAGTTTCCGGGACAGGGTGCCCTACGAGCAGTACTTC.

This clone was seen a few times. This sequence joins TRBV30 and TRBJ2-5; TRBD2 matches 9 bases. With V trimmed by 5 bases and J by 4 bases, 5 bases remained unmatched. This CDR3 comprises 13 residues. CDR1 and CDR2 (germline): GTSNPN, SVGIG (reference sequence). The CDR3 sequence is CAWEQLAGETQYF. CDR3 nucleotides: TGTGCCTGGGAACAACTAGCGGGAGAGACCCAGTACTTC.

The genes are TRBV19 and TRBJ1-5; TRBD1 aligns across 9 bases. The germline gives CDR1 LNHDA, CDR2 SQIVND (reference sequence). V trimming: 7 bases; J trimming: 5 bases; junction bases outside the gene matches: 21. This CDR3 contains 19 residues. The CDR3 here is CASTSGTGRFESYDQPQHF. The CDR3 DNA is TGTGCCAGTACCTCCGGGACAGGGAGGTTCGAGAGTTACGATCAGCCCCAGCATTTT.

This clone was seen repeatedly, ten times or more. The CDR3 region is CASNFGGTQAGNTIYF. The CDR3 DNA is TGTGCCAGCAACTTTGGGGGGACTCAAGCTGGAAACACCATATATTTT. V is TRBV28 and J is TRBJ1-3; a weak D match, TRBD1 (5 bases). V was cut by 7 bases and J by 2 bases, with 18 bases left in between. From germline, CDR1 is MDHEN and CDR2 SYDVKM. This CDR3 is built from 16 residues.